Below, 31 T cell receptor beta chains from the same sample are listed, as sequenced in a study of blood T cell repertoires in COVID-19. Profiled with immunoSEQ multiplex PCR; TCRdb holds only in-frame clones, not every one. The sample lists some 150,000 clones, 70% to 85% seen once, with approximately 9% in the top ten. The sequencing sample was made of peripheral blood. The source of these receptors is a woman older than 75 in a cohort sampled during active or convalescent COVID-19.

The chain has TRBV19 and TRBJ1-6; TRBD1 aligns across 11 bases. The length of the CDR3 is 16 residues. V shed 5 bases and J 7 bases; nucleotides not matched to a gene: 7. Per the germline V gene, CDR1 is LNHDA and CDR2 is SQIVND (reference sequence). The CDR3 region is CASSGGQGVWNSPLHF. The DNA of the CDR3 is TGTGCCAGTAGTGGGGGACAGGGGGTATGGAATTCACCCCTCCACTTT.

The chain links TRBV28 to TRBJ1-4; the D gene is possibly TRBD1 (5 bases). This CDR3 region has 14 residues. V lost 5 bases and J 4 bases, leaving 11 bases between the germline ends. CDR1 and CDR2 (germline): MDHEN, SYDVKM. The CDR3 region has the DNA TGTGCCAGCAGTCCCCGACAGAATAATGAAAAACTGTTTTTT. It translates to CASSPRQNNEKLFF. The full variable domain, completed using reference TRBV28 and TRBJ1-4, is DVKVTQSSRYLVKRTGEKVFLECVQDMDHENMFWYRQDPGLGLRLIYFSYDVKMKEKGDIPEGYSVSREKKERFSLILESASTNQTSMYLCASSPRQNNEKLFFGSGTQLSVL.

The chain links TRBV7-9 to TRBJ1-2; D is unclear. Germline V gene sequence: CDR1 SEHNR, CDR2 FQNEAQ (reference sequence). V lost 5 bases, J lost 7 bases, and 17 bases lay in between. The CDR3 is 14 residues long. The CDR3 nucleotides read TGTGCCAGCAGCGCCAGAGGAAGGATCGCTGGCTACACCTTC. Amino acid sequence: CASSARGRIAGYTF. The full variable domain, completed using reference TRBV7-9 and TRBJ1-2, is DTGVSQNPRHKITKRGQNVTFRCDPISEHNRLYWYRQTLGQGPEFLTYFQNEAQLEKSRLLSDRFSAERPKGSFSTLEIQRTEQGDSAMYLCASSARGRIAGYTFGSGTRLTVV.

The chain links TRBV6-2 or TRBV6-3 to TRBJ1-1; unclear D gene. CDR3 length: 12 amino acids. Germline CDR1 is MNHEY and CDR2 is SVGEGT. V lost 5 bases and J 1 base, leaving 5 bases between the germline ends. Here the CDR3 reads CASSVQNTEAFF. CDR3 DNA: TGTGCCAGCAGTGTACAGAACACTGAAGCTTTCTTT.

V gene TRBV5-6 combines with J gene TRBJ1-2; D is ambiguous. CDR1 SGHDT and CDR2 YYEEEE come from the germline V gene. This CDR3 is built from 15 residues. Trimming removed 5 bases at V and 1 base at J, with 15 bases between. The CDR3 region is CASRPQAGHNYGYTF. CDR3 bases: TGTGCCAGCAGGCCTCAGGCCGGCCATAACTATGGCTACACCTTC.

The chain recombines TRBV7-8 with TRBJ1-2; 8 bases match TRBD1. The junction had 11 bases not matched to a gene; V was cut back by 5 bases and J by 3 bases. This CDR3 has 16 residues. Per the germline V gene, CDR1 is SGHVS and CDR2 is FQNEAQ. CDR3 DNA: TGTGCCAGCAGCGAGCGGGTCAGGGGGCGAGACTATGGCTACACCTTC. Protein sequence: CASSERVRGRDYGYTF.

The chain combines TRBV7-6 with TRBJ2-3; TRBD2 matches 11 bases. The V segment lost 1 base and the J segment 3 bases; nucleotides outside the gene matches: 6. Germline values: CDR1 SGHVS, CDR2 FNYEAQ. The CDR3 extends over 17 amino acids. The DNA for the CDR3 is TGTGCCAGCAGCTTAGTTCCTAGCGGGGGGCCGACAGATACGCAGTATTTT. Translated: CASSLVPSGGPTDTQYF.

This clone appeared a few times. J is TRBJ1-5 and V is TRBV30; the D is unclear. Germline V gene sequence: CDR1 GTSNPN, CDR2 SVGIG (reference sequence). This CDR3 has 13 amino acids. The germline V and J ends were trimmed by 3 bases and 4 bases, with 10 bases remaining between them. The CDR3 sequence is CAWSGRVNQPQHF. The CDR3 DNA follows: TGTGCCTGGAGCGGGAGAGTAAATCAGCCCCAGCATTTT.

The chain couples TRBV4-2 to TRBJ2-7; no definite D call. Between the trimmed V and J ends, which lost 4 bases and 12 bases, there was a span of 13 bases. In germline, CDR1 is LGHNA, CDR2 YNFKEQ. The CDR3 is 11 residues long. The CDR3 region has the DNA TGTGCCAGCAGCCCGCAGTTCTGGAGGTACGTC. Translated, it gives CASSPQFWRYV.

The chain combines TRBV5-1 with TRBJ1-6; 9 bases are shared with TRBD1. The length of the CDR3 is 15 residues. CDR1 SGHRS and CDR2 YFSETQ come from the germline V gene. Germline trimming cut 4 bases from V and 7 bases from J; bases unmatched to any gene: 6. The CDR3 nucleotides are TGCGCCAGCAGCAGGGGACAGGGAGTGAATTCACCCCTCCACTTT. The encoded protein is CASSRGQGVNSPLHF. Drawing the rest from reference TRBV5-1 and TRBJ1-6, the complete variable domain is KAGVTQTPRYLIKTRGQQVTLSCSPISGHRSVSWYQQTPGQGLQFLFEYFSETQRNKGNFPGRFSGRQFSNSRSEMNVSTLELGDSALYLCASSRGQGVNSPLHFGNGTRLTVT.

CDR3 DNA: TGTGCCAGCAGCCCGATGACGGGTGTTCAAATCTATGGCTACACCTTC. Translation: CASSPMTGVQIYGYTF. V usage is TRBV5-5 and J usage is TRBJ1-2, with D hard to call. Germline V lookup: CDR1 SGHKS, CDR2 YYEKEE (reference sequence). V was pared by 4 bases and J by 4 bases, with 20 bases between. The CDR3 totals 16 residues.

This clone was seen more than once but under ten times. The gene calls are TRBV5-6 and TRBJ2-5, with 7 bases lining up with TRBD2. CDR1 is SGHDT, CDR2 YYEEEE, per germline. The junction had 12 bases not matched to a gene; V was cut back by 3 bases and J by 7 bases. There are 15 residues in the CDR3. CDR3 sequence (DNA): TGTGCCAGCAGCTCCGGACTAGGGGTTACACGGACCCAGTACTTC. Protein sequence: CASSSGLGVTRTQYF.

On this clone: The junction shows a germline mismatch at one end, possibly a read error. Other DNA sequences in this sample translate to the same CDR3. The chain uses TRBV19 and TRBJ2-5, with 7 positions matching TRBD2. Germline CDR1 LNHDA, CDR2 SQIVND (reference sequence). The length of the CDR3 is 14 residues. The CDR3 nucleotides read TGTGCCAGTAGTATTTGGGCGGGAGAAGAAACCCAGTACTTC. Translating it yields CASSIWAGEETQYF. Supplemented by reference TRBV19 and TRBJ2-5, the full variable domain reads DGGITQSPKYLFRKEGQNVTLSCEQNLNHDAMYWYRQDPGQGLRLIYYSQIVNDFQKGDIAEGYSVSREKKESFPLTVTSAQKNPTAFYLCASSIWAGEETQYFGPGTRLLVL.

This sequence joins TRBV18 and TRBJ1-5, with D perhaps matching TRBD1 (5 bases). This CDR3 spans 14 amino acids. V was shortened by 3 bases and J by 3 bases, with 9 bases between the two germline ends. Germline V lookup: CDR1 KGHSH, CDR2 LQKENI. CDR3 residues: CASSPGQFNQPQHF. The CDR3 DNA is TGTGCCAGCTCACCTGGACAATTCAATCAGCCCCAGCATTTT.

J is TRBJ2-3 and V is TRBV2, with TRBD2 matching 11 bases. The V segment lost 3 bases and the J segment 0 bases; nucleotides outside the gene matches: 11. The CDR3 runs to 19 residues. Germline V gives CDR1 SNHLY, CDR2 FYNNEI. The CDR3 DNA reads as TGTGCCAGCAGTGATCCTAATATAGCGGGGGGGACTAGCACAGATACGCAGTATTTT. Translated, it gives CASSDPNIAGGTSTDTQYF. Supplemented by reference TRBV2 and TRBJ2-3, the full variable domain reads EPEVTQTPSHQVTQMGQEVILRCVPISNHLYFYWYRQILGQKVEFLVSFYNNEISEKSEIFDDQFSVERPDGSNFTLKIRSTKLEDSAMYFCASSDPNIAGGTSTDTQYFGPGTRLTVL.

This rearrangement joins TRBV6-6 to TRBJ1-1; tentatively, D is TRBD1 (5 bases). V dropped 5 bases and J dropped 2 bases, with 12 bases sitting between them. The CDR3 is 14 amino acids. Germline loops: CDR1 MNHNY, CDR2 SVGAGI (reference sequence). The CDR3: CASSLQGRNTEAFF. The CDR3 DNA reads as TGTGCCAGCAGTCTCCAGGGTAGAAACACTGAAGCTTTCTTT.

V usage is TRBV9 and J usage is TRBJ1-6; no clear D. CDR1 is SGDLS, CDR2 YYNGEE, per germline. The CDR3 spans 16 residues. V gave up 3 bases and J gave up 6 bases, with 16 bases separating them. Here the CDR3 DNA reads TGTGCCAGCAGCGCATCCATGGGCGTTGCTAATTCACCCCTCCACTTT. Its protein product is CASSASMGVANSPLHF. The full variable domain, in which reference TRBV9 and TRBJ1-6 provide the parts outside the CDR3, is DSGVTQTPKHLITATGQRVTLRCSPRSGDLSVYWYQQSLDQGLQFLIQYYNGEERAKGNILERFSAQQFPDLHSELNLSSLELGDSALYFCASSASMGVANSPLHFGNGTRLTVT.

V usage is TRBV28 and J usage is TRBJ2-5; 9 bases line up with TRBD2. With V trimmed by 7 bases and J by 6 bases, 12 bases remained unmatched. Germline loops: CDR1 MDHEN, CDR2 SYDVKM. The CDR3 extends over 15 amino acids. CDR3 in amino acids: CASTPGGGASKTQYF. CDR3 nucleotide sequence: TGTGCCAGCACTCCCGGCGGGGGGGCCTCGAAGACCCAGTACTTC.

This chain links TRBV15 with TRBJ1-1; D is unresolved. CDR1 and CDR2 from the germline V gene are LNHNV and YYDKDF (reference sequence). The CDR3 is 12 residues long. Trimming shortened V by 2 bases and J by 4 bases, and 5 bases separated the two germline ends. The CDR3 protein is CATSRTGTEAFF. The CDR3 DNA reads as TGTGCCACCAGCAGAACGGGCACTGAAGCTTTCTTT.

This clone occurred a few times. J is TRBJ2-5 and V is TRBV7-9; 7 nucleotides match TRBD2. Trimming removed 5 bases from V and 5 bases from J; junction bases left unmatched: 11. CDR3 length: 15 residues. CDR1 SEHNR and CDR2 FQNEAQ come from the germline V gene (reference sequence). DNA of the CDR3: TGTGCCAGCAGCCGAGGGGTCTCCGGGGGGGAGACCCAGTACTTC. Its protein product is CASSRGVSGGETQYF.

This clone was found a few times. The genes are TRBV11-2 and TRBJ2-2; maybe TRBD1 (6 bases). This CDR3 has 16 residues. The V end lost 4 bases, the J end lost 5 bases, and 17 bases lay between the germline ends. Per germline, CDR1 SGHAT and CDR2 FQNNGV. The CDR3 sequence: CASSSQGHQVTGELFF. In DNA form, the CDR3 reads TGTGCCAGCAGCTCCCAGGGACACCAGGTTACCGGGGAGCTGTTTTTT. The whole variable domain, remainder taken from reference TRBV11-2 and TRBJ2-2, is EAGVAQSPRYKIIEKRQSVAFWCNPISGHATLYWYQQILGQGPKLLIQFQNNGVVDDSQLPKDRFSAERLKGVDSTLKIQPAKLEDSAVYLCASSSQGHQVTGELFFGEGSRLTVL.

This clone has more than one count but fewer than ten. The V call is TRBV7-8, the J call TRBJ2-2; D is perhaps TRBD2 (6 bases). The germline V and J ends were trimmed by 8 bases and 5 bases, with 24 bases remaining between them. The germline V gene has CDR1 SGHVS and CDR2 FQNEAQ. This CDR3 comprises 17 residues. CDR3 in DNA: TGTGCCAGCTATGTGGTTCGGAGTCTAGCGCGGACCGGGGAGCTGTTTTTT. The encoded protein is CASYVVRSLARTGELFF.

A single count supports this clone. The chain has TRBV7-6 and TRBJ2-3, with TRBD1 matching 10 bases. Germline trimming cut 5 bases from V and 5 bases from J; bases unmatched to any gene: 10. The CDR3 covers 16 residues. Per germline, CDR1 SGHVS and CDR2 FNYEAQ. Written as DNA, the CDR3 is TGTGCCAGCAGCCACGCGCTAGGACAGGGGGGAGATACGCAGTATTTT. Translating it yields CASSHALGQGGDTQYF.

The CDR3 spells CASSQLEARTQPDTQYF. In DNA form, the CDR3 reads TGCGCCAGCAGCCAATTGGAAGCGCGTACTCAACCAGATACGCAGTATTTT. V usage is TRBV4-1 and J usage is TRBJ2-3; D gene uncertain. Looked up from germline, CDR1 is MGHRA and CDR2 is YSYEKL. The CDR3 covers 17 residues. V lost 2 bases, J lost 4 bases, and 19 bases lay in between.

The rearrangement joins TRBV5-1 to TRBJ2-1, with TRBD1 matching over 10 bases. The CDR3 totals 16 residues. V shed 0 bases, J shed 1 base, and the junction held 1 base outside the gene matches. Per germline, CDR1 SGHRS and CDR2 YFSETQ. DNA for the CDR3: TGCGCCAGCAGCTTGGGGGGACAGGGGTCCTACAATGAGCAGTTCTTC. Translated, it gives CASSLGGQGSYNEQFF.

This clone appeared a single time. This chain uses TRBV3-1 (or the pseudogene TRBV3-2) with TRBJ2-1; a weak D match, TRBD2 (7 bases). The CDR3 extends over 21 amino acids. V lost 1 base and J 0 bases, leaving 25 bases between the germline ends. The germline V gene encodes CDR1 LGHDT and CDR2 YNNKEL (reference sequence). The CDR3: CASSQGHPGRRRGHSYNEQFF. CDR3 DNA sequence: TGTGCCAGCAGCCAAGGACACCCGGGACGGCGGCGGGGGCACTCCTACAATGAGCAGTTCTTC.

This chain links TRBV30 with TRBJ2-2; 9 bases align to TRBD1. The germline gives CDR1 GTSNPN, CDR2 SVGIG (reference sequence). The junction had 6 bases not matched to a gene; V was cut back by 3 bases and J by 7 bases. The CDR3 is 14 amino acids. The CDR3 loop is CAWRAQGAFGELFF. The CDR3 DNA sequence: TGTGCCTGGAGGGCACAGGGGGCTTTCGGGGAGCTGTTTTTT.

The genes are TRBV5-1 and TRBJ2-5, with a weak D call TRBD2 (6 bases). V was pared by 3 bases and J by 1 base, with 10 bases between. Germline V gene lookup returns CDR1 SGHRS and CDR2 YFSETQ. The CDR3 sequence is 14 residues long. In DNA, the CDR3 is TGCGCCAGCAGCTCTAGCGTATTCCAAGAGACCCAGTACTTC. Residues: CASSSSVFQETQYF.

The chain links TRBV9 to TRBJ2-1, with 8 positions matching TRBD1. This CDR3 is 15 amino acids long. CDR1 and CDR2 (germline): SGDLS, YYNGEE. With V trimmed by 5 bases and J by 8 bases, 12 bases remained unmatched. CDR3 in DNA: TGTGCCAGCAGTTTTCTCTTGGACAGGGCTGATGAGCAGTTCTTC. Its protein is CASSFLLDRADEQFF.

The V call is TRBV7-8, the J call TRBJ2-1; TRBD2 matches at 12 bases. The CDR3 spans 17 residues. Germline V gene sequence: CDR1 SGHVS, CDR2 FQNEAQ. The trim removed 5 bases at V and 10 bases at J, leaving 15 bases unmatched. The CDR3 DNA follows: TGTGCCAGCAGCGCCCTACTCTCTAGCGGGGGGGCTAACGAGCAGTTCTTC. Its protein product is CASSALLSSGGANEQFF.

The chain is built from TRBV5-1 and TRBJ2-5; 11 nucleotides align to TRBD2. The CDR3 runs to 14 residues. CDR1 is SGHRS and CDR2 is YFSETQ in the germline V gene. J was trimmed by 4 bases and V by 6 bases; bases with no gene match: 5. CDR3 in DNA: TGCGCCAGCAAGATAGCGGGGGGGCGAGAGACCCAGTACTTC. This gives the protein CASKIAGGRETQYF. Looking up the rest from reference TRBV5-1 and TRBJ2-5 gives the full variable domain: KAGVTQTPRYLIKTRGQQVTLSCSPISGHRSVSWYQQTPGQGLQFLFEYFSETQRNKGNFPGRFSGRQFSNSRSEMNVSTLELGDSALYLCASKIAGGRETQYFGPGTRLLVL.